The entry below describes one TCR beta chain. This sample is drawn from a study of cytomegalovirus exposure and HLA in healthy donors. On the study more broadly: Among a few hundred genotyped donors, roughly 80% fell in the Caucasian-associated ancestry cluster.

It was with 60 Vbeta and 13 Jbeta primers that the PCR ran. Using immunoSEQ multiplex PCR, the repertoire was profiled, and TCRdb retains in-frame clones only, with some absent. The sample gives 100,000 to 120,000 clones, about three quarters of which show up once; 2.5% to 3.5% is in the top ten. Trimming pared 3 bases from V and 6 bases from J, leaving 6 bases between. Germline loops: CDR1 MDHEN, CDR2 SYDVKM. The CDR3 sequence is 12 residues long. Specimen: PBMCs. This clonotype was obtained from a woman aged 55 to 70 in good health and CMV-seropositive. The V and J genes are TRBV28 and TRBJ1-5, with D unclear. In DNA form, the CDR3 reads TGTGCCAGCAGTTTTATTAGTCAGCCCCAGCATTTT. As protein: CASSFISQPQHF.